This TCR beta chain comes out of a study of CD8+CD57+ T cells in acquired aplastic anemia. Trimming stripped 0 bases from V and 5 bases from J, with 11 bases between. The length of the CDR3 is 14 residues. The V gene's germline CDR1 is SGHRS and CDR2 YFSETQ. Profiling that covered TCR beta VDJ and CDR3 relied on genomic DNA as its template. TCRdb processed the reads anew with MiXCR; each CDR3 protein has one entry. The data hold over 150,000 distinct CDR3 sequences, with around 50% observed a single time. It was patients with CD8+CD57+ cell expansion by flow cytometry who were chosen for sequencing. Each patient carried a diagnosis of severe acquired aplastic anemia.

The J gene is TRBJ2-5, the V gene TRBV5-1; D is undetermined. This TCR was recovered from a human donor with aplastic anemia. Sequencing input: sorted CD4+, CD8+, or CD8+CD57+ T cells (not recorded which) from PBMCs. In DNA form, the CDR3 reads TGCGCCAGCAGCTTGGCCTATCGGTGGGAGACCCAGTACTTC. The encoded protein is CASSLAYRWETQYF.